Listed below are T cell receptor beta chains from one sample, sequenced in a study of blood T cell repertoires in COVID-19. Only in-frame clones appear in the TCRdb table, and some are missing; sequencing was by immunoSEQ multiplex PCR. Found here are 250,000 to 300,000 clones, about 88% of them singletons; the top ten hold around 13%. The specimen was peripheral blood. The receptors were gathered from a woman aged 65 to 85 with COVID-19, enrolled during active disease. Both conserved end residues are part of each CDR3. D genes are given only for firm matches. The size field is filled for only some rows; it gives once, few, many or a size class.

CDR3 length: 14; clone size: once; D gene: -; V gene: TRBV19; J gene: TRBJ1-5; CDR3 protein: CASIGVYSNQPQHF; CDR3 DNA: TGTGCCAGTATCGGGGTATATAGCAATCAGCCCCAGCATTTT
CDR3 length: 14; clone size: -; D gene: TRBD1; V gene: TRBV7-2; J gene: TRBJ1-1; CDR3 protein: CASSLQGDDTEAFF; CDR3 DNA: TGTGCCAGCAGCTTACAGGGGGACGACACTGAAGCTTTCTTT
CDR3 length: 15; clone size: -; D gene: -; V gene: TRBV5-6; J gene: TRBJ1-5; CDR3 protein: CASSPKGASNQPQHF; CDR3 DNA: TGTGCCAGCAGCCCTAAAGGGGCTAGCAATCAGCCCCAGCATTTT
CDR3 length: 15; clone size: -; D gene: -; V gene: TRBV27; J gene: TRBJ1-1; CDR3 protein: CASSLYRDMNTEAFF; CDR3 DNA: TGTGCCAGCAGTCTATACAGGGATATGAACACTGAAGCTTTCTTT
CDR3 length: 17; clone size: -; D gene: TRBD1; V gene: TRBV3-1/TRBV3-2; J gene: TRBJ2-2; CDR3 protein: CASSQVSGQGSTGELFF; CDR3 DNA: TGTGCCAGCAGCCAAGTTTCTGGACAGGGTAGCACCGGGGAGCTGTTTTTT
CDR3 length: 11; clone size: -; D gene: -; V gene: TRBV29-1; J gene: TRBJ1-1; CDR3 protein: CSVEGVTEAFF; CDR3 DNA: TGCAGCGTTGAGGGAGTCACTGAAGCTTTCTTT
CDR3 length: 13; clone size: -; D gene: -; V gene: TRBV12-3/TRBV12-4; J gene: TRBJ1-4; CDR3 protein: CASSLGSGEKLFF; CDR3 DNA: TGTGCCAGCAGTTTAGGGAGTGGTGAAAAACTGTTTTTT
CDR3 length: 16; clone size: -; D gene: -; V gene: TRBV24-1; J gene: TRBJ1-4; CDR3 protein: CATSDFGAEPNSELFF; CDR3 DNA: TGTGCCACCAGTGATTTTGGGGCAGAGCCGAATTCGGAACTGTTTTTT
CDR3 length: 14; clone size: -; D gene: -; V gene: TRBV5-4; J gene: TRBJ2-3; CDR3 protein: CASSLFLGTDTQYF; CDR3 DNA: TGTGCCAGCAGCTTGTTTTTAGGCACAGATACGCAGTATTTT
CDR3 length: 16; clone size: -; D gene: -; V gene: TRBV5-8; J gene: TRBJ1-6; CDR3 protein: CASSLAEKVRGSPLHF; CDR3 DNA: TGTGCCAGCAGCTTGGCCGAGAAGGTGCGGGGGTCACCCCTCCACTTT
CDR3 length: 13; clone size: few; D gene: -; V gene: TRBV7-7; J gene: TRBJ2-7; CDR3 protein: CASSERGGYEQYF; CDR3 DNA: TGTGCCAGCAGTGAGCGTGGCGGCTACGAGCAGTACTTC
CDR3 length: 14; clone size: -; D gene: -; V gene: TRBV3-1/TRBV3-2; J gene: TRBJ2-2; CDR3 protein: CASSQLQGTGELFF; CDR3 DNA: TGTGCCAGCAGCCAGTTACAGGGCACCGGGGAGCTGTTTTTT
CDR3 length: 15; clone size: -; D gene: -; V gene: TRBV30; J gene: TRBJ1-4; CDR3 protein: CAWSHLTAANEKLFF; CDR3 DNA: TGTGCCTGGAGCCACCTGACAGCTGCTAATGAAAAACTGTTTTTT
CDR3 length: 16; clone size: -; D gene: -; V gene: TRBV9; J gene: TRBJ2-2; CDR3 protein: CASSVATGLNTGELFF; CDR3 DNA: TGTGCCAGCAGCGTCGCAACAGGGTTGAACACCGGGGAGCTGTTTTTT
CDR3 length: 16; clone size: -; D gene: -; V gene: TRBV10-1; J gene: TRBJ2-1; CDR3 protein: CASSESVGGSYNEQFF; CDR3 DNA: TGCGCCAGCAGTGAGTCTGTCGGGGGCTCCTACAATGAGCAGTTCTTC
CDR3 length: 15; clone size: -; D gene: -; V gene: TRBV24-1; J gene: TRBJ2-3; CDR3 protein: CATSDLTGPVDTQYF; CDR3 DNA: TGTGCCACCAGTGATTTGACAGGGCCGGTAGATACGCAGTATTTT
CDR3 length: 16; clone size: -; D gene: TRBD1; V gene: TRBV19; J gene: TRBJ1-5; CDR3 protein: CASSPRTGLSNQPQHF; CDR3 DNA: TGTGCCAGTAGTCCCCGGACAGGGCTTAGCAATCAGCCCCAGCATTTT